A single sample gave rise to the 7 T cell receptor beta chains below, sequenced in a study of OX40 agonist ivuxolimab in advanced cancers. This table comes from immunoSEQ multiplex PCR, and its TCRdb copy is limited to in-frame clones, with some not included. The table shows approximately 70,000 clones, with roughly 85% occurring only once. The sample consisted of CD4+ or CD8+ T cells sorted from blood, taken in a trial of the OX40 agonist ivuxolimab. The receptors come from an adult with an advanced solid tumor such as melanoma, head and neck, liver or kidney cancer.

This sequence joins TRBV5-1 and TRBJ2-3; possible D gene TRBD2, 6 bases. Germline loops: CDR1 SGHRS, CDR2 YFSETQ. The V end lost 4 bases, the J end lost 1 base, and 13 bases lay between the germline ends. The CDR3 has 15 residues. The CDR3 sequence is CASSLQRAGTDTQYF. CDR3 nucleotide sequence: TGCGCCAGCAGCCTCCAGCGGGCAGGCACAGATACGCAGTATTTT. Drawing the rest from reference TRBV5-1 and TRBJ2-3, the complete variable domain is KAGVTQTPRYLIKTRGQQVTLSCSPISGHRSVSWYQQTPGQGLQFLFEYFSETQRNKGNFPGRFSGRQFSNSRSEMNVSTLELGDSALYLCASSLQRAGTDTQYFGPGTRLTVL.

CDR3 sequence (DNA): TGTGCCAGCAGCTTTGCAGGGGGCGCGGGTGGCAATCAGCCCCAGCATTTT. The encoded protein is CASSFAGGAGGNQPQHF. The genes are TRBV7-2 and TRBJ1-5, with 8 bases lining up with TRBD1. The CDR3 contains 17 residues. Unmatched junction bases numbered 9, after V lost 3 bases and J lost 2 bases. Per the germline V gene, CDR1 is SGHTA and CDR2 is FQGNSA.

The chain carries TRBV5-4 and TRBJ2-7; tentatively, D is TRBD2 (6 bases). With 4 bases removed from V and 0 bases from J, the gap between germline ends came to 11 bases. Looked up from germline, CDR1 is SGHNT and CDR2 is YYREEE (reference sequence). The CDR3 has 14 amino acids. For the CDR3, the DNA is TGTGCCAGCAGCAGCGGGCTCGGCTCCTACGAGCAGTACTTC. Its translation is CASSSGLGSYEQYF.

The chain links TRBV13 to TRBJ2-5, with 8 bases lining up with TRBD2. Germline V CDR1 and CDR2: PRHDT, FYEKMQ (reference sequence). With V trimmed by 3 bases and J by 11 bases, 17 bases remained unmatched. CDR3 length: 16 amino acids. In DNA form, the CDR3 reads TGTGCCAGCAGCTTGGGTCCCACGGGAGGGCCAAGGGAGCAGTACTTC. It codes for CASSLGPTGGPREQYF.

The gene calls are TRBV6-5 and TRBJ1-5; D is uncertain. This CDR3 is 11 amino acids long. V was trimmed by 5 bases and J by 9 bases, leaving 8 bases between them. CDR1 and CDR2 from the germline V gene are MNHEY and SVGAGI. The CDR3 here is CASSSLGPQHF. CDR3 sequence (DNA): TGTGCCAGCAGTAGCTTGGGGCCCCAGCATTTT.

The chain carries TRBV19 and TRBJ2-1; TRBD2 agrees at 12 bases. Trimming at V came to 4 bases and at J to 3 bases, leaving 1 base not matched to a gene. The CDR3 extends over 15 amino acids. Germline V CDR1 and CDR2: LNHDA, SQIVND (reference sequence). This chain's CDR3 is CASSKTSGSYNEQFF. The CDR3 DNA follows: TGTGCCAGTAGTAAGACTAGCGGGAGCTACAATGAGCAGTTCTTC.

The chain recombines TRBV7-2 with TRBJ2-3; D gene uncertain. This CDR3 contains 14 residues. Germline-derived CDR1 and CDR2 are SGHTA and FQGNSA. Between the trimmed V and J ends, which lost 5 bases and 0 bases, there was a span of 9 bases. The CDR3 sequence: CASSIMRSTDTQYF. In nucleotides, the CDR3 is TGTGCCAGCAGCATCATGAGGAGCACAGATACGCAGTATTTT.